The present T cell receptor beta chain was sequenced within a study of T cells after yellow fever vaccination. As for the study in general: SMART-Seq v4 Ultra Low Input served to prepare low-cell-number fractions.

The table lists this clonotype with a few counts. MiXCR, run by TCRdb on the 5' RACE reads, gives a single entry per CDR3 protein. The sample contains some 160,000 distinct CDR3 sequences, about a tenth of which appear only once. J lost 4 bases, V lost 4 bases, and 6 bases had no gene match. There are 15 residues in the CDR3. Germline V lookup: CDR1 LGHDT, CDR2 YNNKEL (reference sequence). Sequencing used CD8+ T cells sorted from PBMCs, obtained 45 days after the yellow fever booster vaccination. The chain combines TRBV3-1 with TRBJ2-2, with TRBD1 identical over 7 bases. This sequence was found in a man aged 18 to 30 who received the YFV17D yellow fever vaccine. CDR3 sequence reads: CASSPDRAGTGELFF. The CDR3 region has the DNA TGTGCCAGCAGCCCTGACAGGGCTGGCACCGGGGAGCTGTTTTTT.